Listed here are 3 T cell receptor beta chains from one sample, sequenced in a study of regulatory T cells in long-lasting Graves disease. Construction of TCR beta libraries relied on iRepertoire HTBI primers and on Arm-PCR targeting CDR3 regions. TCRdb used MiXCR to reprocess the multiplex PCR reads, holding one entry per CDR3 protein. This repertoire shows about 220,000 distinct CDR3 sequences, about 19% found once; its top ten account for 12%. Time point reported: newly diagnosed GD, antithyroid drugs for less than 3 months. PBMC-derived RNA was used for the TCR library. The data also belong to a second study, concerning T cells in Graves' hyperthyroidism and ophthalmopathy.

This specimen was peripheral blood mononuclear cells (PBMCs), taken at new diagnosis, from a patient treated with antithyroid drugs. The receptors shown here come from a woman aged 25-40 years with Graves disease.

This clonotype was counted ten times or more. The chain couples TRBV30 to TRBJ1-1, with no clear D. Germline V gene data show CDR1 as GTSNPN and CDR2 as SVGIG (reference sequence). V was clipped by 5 bases and J by 3 bases, with 10 bases between them. The CDR3 loop spans 12 amino acids. The CDR3 reads CAWQRRDTEAFF. The CDR3 DNA reads as TGTGCCTGGCAACGAAGGGACACTGAAGCTTTCTTT.

This CDR3 reads CASSPRNIGTDTQYF. The DNA for the CDR3 is TGTGCCAGCTCACCACGAAACATAGGCACAGATACGCAGTATTTT. The chain couples TRBV18 to TRBJ2-3; D not resolved. Germline lookup yields CDR1 KGHSH and CDR2 LQKENI. Deletions cut 1 base from V and 1 base from J, with 9 bases between. This CDR3 spans 15 amino acids.

This clonotype showed up just a few times. This chain uses TRBV4-2 with TRBJ2-3; TRBD1 matches 9 bases. V was clipped by 0 bases and J by 1 base; unmatched bases: 11. CDR3 length: 19 amino acids. Looked up from germline, CDR1 is LGHNA and CDR2 is YNFKEQ. The CDR3: CASSQDSLSWTGGTDTQYF. The CDR3 coding sequence is TGTGCCAGCAGCCAAGATTCCCTCTCATGGACAGGGGGCACAGATACGCAGTATTTT.